This T cell receptor (beta chain) is drawn from a study of long-term antiretroviral therapy in people with HIV. General study points: Controls exceeded HIV repertoires in CDR3 length range.

Points on this clone: Its matching antigen is unknown.

The run of the v3.0 immunoSEQ assay was at survey level. This table comes from immunoSEQ multiplex PCR, and its TCRdb copy is limited to in-frame clones, with some not included. In the table there are approximately 26,000 clones, 80% to 95% of which are singletons. The V gene lost 4 bases and the J gene lost 1 base, with 13 bases spanning the gap. There are 15 residues in the CDR3. The germline V gene encodes CDR1 SGHDN and CDR2 FVKESK. The source was unsorted PBMCs, collected 3.1 years after starting antiretroviral therapy. This receptor was identified in a man aged 18 to 29 with HIV. The rearrangement uses TRBV14 and TRBJ1-1; D possibly corresponds to TRBD1 (5 bases). Here the CDR3 reads CASSLTDGWNTEAFF. CDR3 bases: TGTGCCAGCAGCCTGACAGATGGCTGGAACACTGAAGCTTTCTTT.